The next 29 T cell receptor beta chains were all read from a single sample in a study of blood T cell repertoires in COVID-19. Sequenced by immunoSEQ multiplex PCR; TCRdb stores in-frame clones only, minus some. The sample holds roughly 90,000 clones, 75% to 90% seen once. The sequenced sample was peripheral blood. The receptors originated from an elderly woman with active or convalescent COVID-19.

The rearrangement links TRBV27 to TRBJ1-5; 8 nucleotides line up with TRBD1. The CDR3 runs 17 residues. CDR1 is MNHEY and CDR2 is SMNVEV in the germline V gene (reference sequence). Germline trimming cut 4 bases from V and 4 bases from J; bases unmatched to any gene: 12. The CDR3 region is CASSSQMDRALNQPQHF. The CDR3, as DNA: TGTGCCAGCAGTTCGCAGATGGACAGGGCCCTTAATCAGCCCCAGCATTTT.

Notes on this clone: At one end the junction does not follow the germline gene, possibly because of a read error. This chain links TRBV29-1 with TRBJ1-1; a weak D match, TRBD1 (6 bases). From germline, CDR1 is SQVTM and CDR2 ANQGSEA. This CDR3 spans 13 amino acids. CDR3 DNA: TGCAGCGTTCACAGGGAGATGAATACTGAAGCTTTCTTT. It specifies CSVHREMNTEAFF.

This chain links TRBV30 with TRBJ1-4; 7 bases line up with TRBD1. Trimming took 2 bases from V and 8 from J; bases not matched to a gene: 11. The CDR3 is made up of 15 amino acids. Germline-derived CDR1 and CDR2 are GTSNPN and SVGIG (reference sequence). DNA for the CDR3: TGTGCCTGGAGTCCGGACAGGTCTGAACTCGAAAAACTGTTTTTT. Translating it yields CAWSPDRSELEKLFF.

This clone appeared a single time. The CDR3 region has the DNA TGTGCCAGCAGCTTCCTACAGGGACTAGCTGGAACCTACAATGAGCAGTTCTTC. Translated: CASSFLQGLAGTYNEQFF. V and J are TRBV7-9 and TRBJ2-1; 9 bases fit TRBD2. The V gene's germline CDR1 is SEHNR and CDR2 FQNEAQ (reference sequence). This CDR3 spans 18 amino acids. With 3 bases clipped from V and 2 bases from J, the junction kept 11 bases outside the gene matches.

This clone was observed a few times. The chain carries TRBV7-9 and TRBJ1-4, with D perhaps matching TRBD1 (5 bases). The CDR3 runs to 16 residues. Germline V lookup: CDR1 SEHNR, CDR2 FQNEAQ (reference sequence). With 0 bases removed from V and 5 bases from J, the gap between germline ends came to 13 bases. The CDR3 reads CASSLAWSRANEKLFF. CDR3 nucleotides: TGTGCCAGCAGCTTAGCATGGTCCAGGGCAAATGAAAAACTGTTTTTT.

The chain links TRBV29-1 to TRBJ1-1; D is perhaps TRBD1 (5 bases). Trimming left V 5 bases short and J 1 base short, with 11 bases between. This CDR3 region has 13 residues. Germline V lookup: CDR1 SQVTM, CDR2 ANQGSEA. The CDR3 coding sequence is TGCAGCGTTCAAACGCAGGGGAACACTGAAGCTTTCTTT. Translated, it gives CSVQTQGNTEAFF.

The chain carries TRBV7-2 and TRBJ1-1; D is undetermined. CDR1 SGHTA and CDR2 FQGNSA come from the germline V gene. This CDR3 has 12 amino acids. V was cut by 1 base and J by 4 bases, with 4 bases left in between. CDR3: CASSLVSTEAFF. CDR3 DNA: TGTGCCAGCAGCTTAGTGAGCACTGAAGCTTTCTTT.

J is TRBJ1-1 and V is TRBV10-2; 7 bases match TRBD1. Germline V gives CDR1 WSHSY, CDR2 SAAADI. The CDR3 totals 14 residues. Germline trimming cut 5 bases from V and 2 bases from J; bases unmatched to any gene: 5. CDR3 region: CASSTGTANTEAFF. The CDR3 nucleotides read TGCGCCAGCAGTACCGGGACAGCTAACACTGAAGCTTTCTTT.

The chain combines TRBV11-2 with TRBJ2-5; the D gene is possibly TRBD2 (6 bases). The CDR3 runs 16 residues. Germline V gene lookup returns CDR1 SGHAT and CDR2 FQNNGV. V was pared by 1 base and J by 0 bases, with 12 bases between. The CDR3 nucleotides read TGTGCCAGCAGCTTAGGCCTTCTAGCGTACCAAGAGACCCAGTACTTC. The encoded protein is CASSLGLLAYQETQYF. The full variable domain, its missing parts supplied by reference TRBV11-2 and TRBJ2-5, is EAGVAQSPRYKIIEKRQSVAFWCNPISGHATLYWYQQILGQGPKLLIQFQNNGVVDDSQLPKDRFSAERLKGVDSTLKIQPAKLEDSAVYLCASSLGLLAYQETQYFGPGTRLLVL.

Points on this clone: Sequence at one end of the junction differs from germline and may be a read error. This chain connects TRBV7-8 to TRBJ1-1, with D possibly matching TRBD1 (5 bases). This CDR3 is built from 15 residues. Germline assignment: CDR1 SGHVS and CDR2 FQNEAQ. The CDR3 spells CASTLRRGRGTEAFF. Written as DNA, the CDR3 is TGTGCCAGCACCTTAAGGAGGGGTAGGGGCACTGAAGCTTTCTTT.

The rearrangement links TRBV7-2 to TRBJ1-6, with TRBD1 as a possible D gene (5 bases). This CDR3 has 15 amino acids. Germline assignment: CDR1 SGHTA and CDR2 FQGNSA. Trimming took 4 bases from V and 7 from J, leaving 14 bases between them. The CDR3 sequence: CASSSQGLLNSPLHF. In DNA, the CDR3 is TGTGCCAGCAGCTCGCAGGGACTCTTAAATTCACCCCTCCACTTT.

The sample holds a few counts of this clone. This chain links TRBV27 with TRBJ2-7, with D maybe TRBD1 (6 bases). Germline loops: CDR1 MNHEY, CDR2 SMNVEV (reference sequence). CDR3 length equals 13 residues. Deletions cut 0 bases from V and 3 bases from J, with 6 bases between. The CDR3 loop reads CASSLSDSYEQYF. The CDR3 DNA is TGTGCCAGCAGTTTATCGGACAGCTACGAGCAGTACTTC.

The chain joins TRBV19 to TRBJ2-3; TRBD1 agrees at 9 bases. CDR3 size: 17 residues. The V segment lost 6 bases and the J segment 4 bases; nucleotides outside the gene matches: 14. In germline, CDR1 is LNHDA, CDR2 SQIVND (reference sequence). Written as DNA, the CDR3 is TGTGCCAGTAGACCTTACACAGGGGGCGCTTCTTCAGATACGCAGTATTTT. As protein: CASRPYTGGASSDTQYF.

Only one count was recorded for this clone. V is TRBV2 and J is TRBJ1-2, with TRBD1 as a possible D gene (6 bases). V dropped 8 bases and J dropped 1 base, with 8 bases sitting between them. The germline V gene encodes CDR1 SNHLY and CDR2 FYNNEI. This CDR3 spans 12 amino acids. The CDR3 DNA reads TGTGCCAGCGCACAGGGTAACTATGGCTACACCTTC. This codes for CASAQGNYGYTF.

V and J are TRBV5-1 and TRBJ2-2; weak D call: TRBD1 (5 bases). The germline V and J ends were trimmed by 4 bases and 0 bases, with 10 bases remaining between them. Germline V gene lookup returns CDR1 SGHRS and CDR2 YFSETQ. CDR3 length: 15 amino acids. This CDR3 is CASSPTDSNTGELFF. CDR3 sequence (DNA): TGCGCCAGCAGCCCGACAGATTCGAACACCGGGGAGCTGTTTTTT. The whole variable domain, remainder taken from reference TRBV5-1 and TRBJ2-2, is KAGVTQTPRYLIKTRGQQVTLSCSPISGHRSVSWYQQTPGQGLQFLFEYFSETQRNKGNFPGRFSGRQFSNSRSEMNVSTLELGDSALYLCASSPTDSNTGELFFGEGSRLTVL.

The chain has TRBV7-2 and TRBJ1-1; D remains ambiguous. V was trimmed by 4 bases and J by 1 base, leaving 10 bases between them. Germline lookup yields CDR1 SGHTA and CDR2 FQGNSA. The CDR3 runs to 14 residues. The CDR3 nucleotides read TGTGCCAGCAGCTCTGACATCGGGAACACTGAAGCTTTCTTT. Translating it yields CASSSDIGNTEAFF.

The V and J genes are TRBV29-1 and TRBJ1-5; TRBD1 might be the D (5 bases). The germline V and J ends were trimmed by 6 bases and 2 bases, with 14 bases remaining between them. The germline V gene encodes CDR1 SQVTM and CDR2 ANQGSEA. This CDR3 spans 14 amino acids. CDR3 residues: CSVSGHGGNQPQHF. CDR3 DNA: TGCAGCGTCTCTGGACATGGAGGCAATCAGCCCCAGCATTTT. The full variable domain, completed using reference TRBV29-1 and TRBJ1-5, is SAVISQKPSRDICQRGTSLTIQCQVDSQVTMMFWYRQQPGQSLTLIATANQGSEATYESGFVIDKFPISRPNLTFSTLTVSNMSPEDSSIYLCSVSGHGGNQPQHFGDGTRLSIL.

The sample holds one count of this clone. The V gene is TRBV4-2, the J gene TRBJ2-7; D gene uncertain. Per the germline V gene, CDR1 is LGHNA and CDR2 is YNFKEQ. Trimming cost V 0 bases and J 6 bases, with 6 bases left between them. The CDR3 sequence is 12 residues long. Written as DNA, the CDR3 is TGTGCCAGCAGCCAAGACCTAAGCGAGCAGTACTTC. This sequence encodes CASSQDLSEQYF.

This sequence joins TRBV5-4 and TRBJ2-2; 7 positions match TRBD1. The CDR3 covers 14 residues. J lost 6 bases, V lost 0 bases, and 2 bases had no gene match. Germline V gene lookup returns CDR1 SGHNT and CDR2 YYREEE (reference sequence). CDR3 sequence: CASSLGGQAGELFF. The CDR3 DNA is TGTGCCAGCAGCTTGGGCGGACAGGCCGGGGAGCTGTTTTTT.

In this sample, this clone turned up a few times. J is TRBJ1-5 and V is TRBV19; TRBD1 aligns across 7 bases. CDR3 length equals 12 residues. J lost 5 bases, V lost 6 bases, and 1 base had no gene match. CDR1 is LNHDA, CDR2 SQIVND, per germline (reference sequence). The CDR3 here is CASSRGDQPQHF. DNA of the CDR3: TGTGCCAGTAGCAGGGGGGATCAGCCCCAGCATTTT.

J is TRBJ2-7 and V is TRBV6-6, with TRBD1 matching over 10 bases. The trim removed 2 bases at V and 3 bases at J, leaving 7 bases unmatched. The CDR3 runs 16 residues. Germline CDR1 MNHNY, CDR2 SVGAGI (reference sequence). CDR3: CASSYGTGALFYEQYF. The CDR3 bases are TGTGCCAGCAGTTACGGGACAGGGGCTCTATTCTACGAGCAGTACTTC.

This clone occurred once. This chain connects TRBV28 to TRBJ2-3; 9 nucleotides line up with TRBD2. The trim removed 1 base at V and 2 bases at J, leaving 1 base unmatched. The CDR3 has 15 residues. The germline gives CDR1 MDHEN, CDR2 SYDVKM. The CDR3 DNA reads TGTGCCAGCAGTTTATTAGCGGGAGACACAGATACGCAGTATTTT. Protein sequence: CASSLLAGDTDTQYF.

This chain joins TRBV27 and TRBJ1-1; D unresolved. V was cut by 1 base and J by 4 bases, with 13 bases left in between. This CDR3 is built from 15 residues. The germline gives CDR1 MNHEY, CDR2 SMNVEV (reference sequence). CDR3 amino acids: CASSLFSMTLTEAFF. The CDR3 coding sequence is TGTGCCAGCAGTTTATTCTCCATGACTCTCACTGAAGCTTTCTTT.

V is TRBV5-6 and J is TRBJ2-7; TRBD2 matches at 8 bases. This CDR3 is built from 15 residues. Trimming removed 4 bases from V and 0 bases from J; junction bases left unmatched: 6. The germline V gene has CDR1 SGHDT and CDR2 YYEEEE. The chain's CDR3 is CASSPKSGSSYEQYF. The CDR3, as DNA: TGTGCCAGCAGCCCTAAGAGCGGGAGCTCCTACGAGCAGTACTTC.

The J gene is TRBJ2-5, the V gene TRBV19, with TRBD2 matching over 7 bases. The germline V gene encodes CDR1 LNHDA and CDR2 SQIVND (reference sequence). V shed 5 bases, J shed 2 bases, and the junction held 8 bases outside the gene matches. The CDR3 consists of 15 residues. The CDR3 region has the DNA TGTGCCAGTAGTCCTCTGACTAGCCAGCAAGAGACCCAGTACTTC. Translation: CASSPLTSQQETQYF.

This sequence joins TRBV7-2 and TRBJ2-3, with 12 bases identical to TRBD2. The ends lost 4 bases at V and 0 bases at J; junction bases unmatched: 2. Germline assignment: CDR1 SGHTA and CDR2 FQGNSA. The CDR3 contains 16 residues. Here the CDR3 reads CASSSGTSGSTDTQYF. The CDR3 bases are TGTGCCAGCAGCTCCGGGACTAGCGGGAGCACAGATACGCAGTATTTT.

V is TRBV2 and J is TRBJ1-2, with TRBD1 as a possible D gene (5 bases). V lost 2 bases to trimming and J lost 4 bases, with 14 bases between them. The CDR3 length is 15 residues. The germline gives CDR1 SNHLY, CDR2 FYNNEI. The CDR3 region has the DNA TGTGCCAGCAGTGAAAGAGGACAAACTATCTATGGCTACACCTTC. This encodes CASSERGQTIYGYTF.

The chain links TRBV29-1 to TRBJ1-3; D uncertain. This CDR3 has 12 residues. CDR1 and CDR2 (germline): SQVTM, ANQGSEA. Trimming removed 3 bases at V and 0 bases at J, with 3 bases between. CDR3 bases: TGCAGCGTTGACGGCTCTGGAAACACCATATATTTT. Amino acid sequence: CSVDGSGNTIYF.

This chain connects TRBV19 to TRBJ2-2; 9 bases are a match to TRBD1. V was pared by 6 bases and J by 0 bases, with 5 bases of the junction left unmatched. Germline CDR1 reads LNHDA; CDR2 reads SQIVND (reference sequence). The CDR3 covers 16 residues. The CDR3 loop reads CASSLTGGSNTGELFF. Here the CDR3 DNA reads TGTGCCAGTAGCTTGACAGGGGGATCGAACACCGGGGAGCTGTTTTTT. The variable domain in full, completed from reference TRBV19 and TRBJ2-2, reads DGGITQSPKYLFRKEGQNVTLSCEQNLNHDAMYWYRQDPGQGLRLIYYSQIVNDFQKGDIAEGYSVSREKKESFPLTVTSAQKNPTAFYLCASSLTGGSNTGELFFGEGSRLTVL.